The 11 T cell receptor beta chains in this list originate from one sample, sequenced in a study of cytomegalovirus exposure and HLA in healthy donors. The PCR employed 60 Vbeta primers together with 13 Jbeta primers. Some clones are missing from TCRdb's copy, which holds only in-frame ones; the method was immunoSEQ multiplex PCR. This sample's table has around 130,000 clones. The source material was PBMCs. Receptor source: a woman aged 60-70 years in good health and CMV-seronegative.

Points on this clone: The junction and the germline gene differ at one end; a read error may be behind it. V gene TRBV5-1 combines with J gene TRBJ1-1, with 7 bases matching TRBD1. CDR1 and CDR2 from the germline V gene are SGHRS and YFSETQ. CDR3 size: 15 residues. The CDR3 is CANSPVTGLGTEAFF. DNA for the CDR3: TGCGCCAACAGCCCGGTGACAGGGTTGGGCACTGAAGCTTTCTTT.

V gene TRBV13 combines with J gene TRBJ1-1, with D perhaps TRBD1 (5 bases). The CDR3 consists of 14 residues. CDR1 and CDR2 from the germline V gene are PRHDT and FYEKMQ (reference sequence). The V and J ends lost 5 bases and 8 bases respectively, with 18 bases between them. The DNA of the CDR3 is TGTGCCAGCAGCGGGAGAGGAGGGGCTTTGGAAGCTTTCTTT. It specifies CASSGRGGALEAFF.

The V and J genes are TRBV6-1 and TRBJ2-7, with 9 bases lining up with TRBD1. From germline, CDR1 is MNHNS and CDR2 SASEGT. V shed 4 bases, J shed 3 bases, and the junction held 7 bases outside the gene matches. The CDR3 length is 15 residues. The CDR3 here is CASSVERTGVYEQYF. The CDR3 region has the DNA TGTGCCAGCAGTGTTGAAAGGACAGGGGTCTACGAGCAGTACTTC.

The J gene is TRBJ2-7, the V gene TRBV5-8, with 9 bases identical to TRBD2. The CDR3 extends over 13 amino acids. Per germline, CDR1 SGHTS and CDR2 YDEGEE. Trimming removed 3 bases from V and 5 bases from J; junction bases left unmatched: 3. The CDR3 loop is CASSSGLAHEQYF. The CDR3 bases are TGTGCCAGCAGCTCGGGACTAGCCCACGAGCAGTACTTC. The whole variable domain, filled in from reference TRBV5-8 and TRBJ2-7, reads EAGVTQSPTHLIKTRGQQATLRCSPISGHTSVYWYQQALGLGLQFLLWYDEGEERNRGNFPPRFSGRQFPNYSSELNVNALELEDSALYLCASSSGLAHEQYFGPGTRLTVT.

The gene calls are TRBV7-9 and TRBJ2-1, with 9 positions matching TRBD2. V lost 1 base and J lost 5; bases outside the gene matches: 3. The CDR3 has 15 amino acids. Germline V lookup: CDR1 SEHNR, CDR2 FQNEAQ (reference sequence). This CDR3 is CASSLVRGGDNEQFF. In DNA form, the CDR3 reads TGTGCCAGCAGCTTAGTGCGGGGGGGGGACAATGAGCAGTTCTTC.

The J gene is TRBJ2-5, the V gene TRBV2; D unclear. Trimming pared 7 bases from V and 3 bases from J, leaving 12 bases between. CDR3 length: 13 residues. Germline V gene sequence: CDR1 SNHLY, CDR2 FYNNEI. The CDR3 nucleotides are TGTGCCAGCAATCAGATCTCCAAAGAGACCCAGTACTTC. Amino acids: CASNQISKETQYF.

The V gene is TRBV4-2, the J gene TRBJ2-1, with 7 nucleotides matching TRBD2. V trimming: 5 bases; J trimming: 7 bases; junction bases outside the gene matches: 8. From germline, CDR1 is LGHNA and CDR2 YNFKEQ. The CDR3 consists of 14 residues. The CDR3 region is CASSTRLSGNEQFF. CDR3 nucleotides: TGTGCCAGCAGCACCAGACTTAGCGGGAATGAGCAGTTCTTC.

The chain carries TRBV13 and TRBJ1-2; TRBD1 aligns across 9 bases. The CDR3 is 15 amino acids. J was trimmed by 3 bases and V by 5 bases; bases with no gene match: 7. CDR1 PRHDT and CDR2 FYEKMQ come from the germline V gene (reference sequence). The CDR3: CASSARGTGHYGYTF. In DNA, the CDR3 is TGTGCCAGCAGCGCACGGGGGACAGGGCACTATGGCTACACCTTC.

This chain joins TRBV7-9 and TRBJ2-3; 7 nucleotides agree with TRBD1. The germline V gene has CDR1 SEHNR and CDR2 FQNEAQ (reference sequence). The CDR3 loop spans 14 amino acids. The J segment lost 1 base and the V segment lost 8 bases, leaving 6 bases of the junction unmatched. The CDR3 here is CASAPTGRTDTQYF. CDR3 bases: TGTGCCAGCGCCCCGACAGGGCGCACAGATACGCAGTATTTT.

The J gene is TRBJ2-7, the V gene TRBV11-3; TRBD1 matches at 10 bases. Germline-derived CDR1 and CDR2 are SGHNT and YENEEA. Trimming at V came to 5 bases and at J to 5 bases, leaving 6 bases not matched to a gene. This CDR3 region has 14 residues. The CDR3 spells CASSPGTGADEQYF. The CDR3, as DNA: TGTGCCAGCAGCCCAGGGACAGGGGCCGACGAGCAGTACTTC.

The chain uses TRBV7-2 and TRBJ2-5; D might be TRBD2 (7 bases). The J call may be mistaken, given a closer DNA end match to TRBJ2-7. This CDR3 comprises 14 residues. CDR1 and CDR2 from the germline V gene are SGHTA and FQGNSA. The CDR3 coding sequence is TGTGCCAGCAGCTTAGGTGGGGGGGCCGGCGAGCAGTACTTC. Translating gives CASSLGGGAGEQYF.